The 18 T cell receptor beta chains presented below share a single source sample, sequenced in a study of vaccination and CD4 T cells after COVID-19. Antigens for these TCRs are unknown. The assay that was used to sequence DNA from cultured CD4+ T cells was the Oncomine TCR Beta short-read assay. TCRdb called the PCR reads again in MiXCR, with one record for every CDR3 protein. The table lists around 16,000 distinct CDR3 sequences, 44% of them singletons. Treatment: approximately 9-day PBMC culture with coronavirus spike peptide pools or control peptides (ViraFEST assay). Material for sequencing was CD4+ T cells from blood, cultured in vitro. The source is a human donor who had recovered from COVID-19.

This clonotype has only one observation. This chain joins TRBV5-6 and TRBJ1-6; TRBD1 is a possible D gene (5 bases). The V gene lost 2 bases and the J gene lost 6 bases, with 12 bases spanning the gap. Per germline, CDR1 SGHDT and CDR2 YYEEEE. The CDR3 spans 15 residues. In DNA, the CDR3 is TGTGCCAGCAGCTTTCAGGGTCTAAGTAATTCACCCCTCCACTTT. Its protein product is CASSFQGLSNSPLHF. The variable domain in full, completed from reference TRBV5-6 and TRBJ1-6, reads DAGVTQSPTHLIKTRGQQVTLRCSPKSGHDTVSWYQQALGQGPQFIFQYYEEEERQRGNFPDRFSGHQFPNYSSELNVNALLLGDSALYLCASSFQGLSNSPLHFGNGTRLTVT.

The chain recombines TRBV6-1 with TRBJ2-7; unclear D gene. The V end lost 0 bases, the J end lost 3 bases, and 6 bases lay between the germline ends. This CDR3 comprises 13 residues. CDR1 is MNHNS, CDR2 SASEGT, per germline. The CDR3 DNA sequence: TGTGCCAGCAGTGAAGCGTCAAACTACGAGCAGTACTTC. Translation: CASSEASNYEQYF.

In its sample, this clonotype was seen a few times. The V and J genes are TRBV29-1 and TRBJ2-1, with TRBD2 matching over 12 bases. The CDR3 length is 15 residues. Germline trimming cut 5 bases from V and 7 bases from J; bases unmatched to any gene: 9. Looked up from germline, CDR1 is SQVTM and CDR2 is ANQGSEA. CDR3 sequence: CSVQRLAGDRNEQFF. The CDR3 DNA is TGCAGCGTTCAAAGACTAGCGGGAGATCGTAATGAGCAGTTCTTC.

The DNA for the CDR3 is TGTGCCAGCAGTTACGATGGGGAGGGAGGATCACCCCTCCACTTT. This gives the protein CASSYDGEGGSPLHF. The chain carries TRBV6-5 and TRBJ1-6; D is unresolved. Trimming shortened V by 2 bases and J by 10 bases, and 15 bases separated the two germline ends. The CDR3 covers 15 residues. Per the germline V gene, CDR1 is MNHEY and CDR2 is SVGAGI.

This clonotype occurred a few times. DNA for the CDR3: TGCAGTGCAGCGGAGGTCAGGGATAATTCACCCCTCCACTTT. Encoded protein: CSAAEVRDNSPLHF. The V call is TRBV20-1, the J call TRBJ1-6; D perhaps matches TRBD1 (5 bases). Per the germline V gene, CDR1 is DFQATT and CDR2 is SNEGSKA (reference sequence). The CDR3 loop spans 14 amino acids. Trimming took off 6 bases at V and 5 bases at J, with 14 bases between the two ends.

This CDR3 reads CASSYSVHTSSYNEQFF. As DNA, the CDR3 is TGTGCCAGCAGTTACTCGGTGCATACGAGCTCCTACAATGAGCAGTTCTTC. The chain employs TRBV6-5 and TRBJ2-1; no clear D. The length of the CDR3 is 17 residues. The germline V and J ends were trimmed by 0 bases and 0 bases, with 12 bases remaining between them. The germline V gene has CDR1 MNHEY and CDR2 SVGAGI.

This clonotype was recorded a few times. The genes are TRBV6-5 and TRBJ1-1; D possibly corresponds to TRBD1 (5 bases). V gave up 1 base and J gave up 0 bases, with 9 bases separating them. The CDR3 is made up of 15 amino acids. Per the germline V gene, CDR1 is MNHEY and CDR2 is SVGAGI. CDR3 sequence (DNA): TGTGCCAGCAGTTACTATCCGGGGGTGAACACTGAAGCTTTCTTT. It encodes CASSYYPGVNTEAFF.

The rearrangement uses TRBV6-2 or TRBV6-3 and TRBJ2-1; 8 bases match TRBD2. The CDR3 has 15 residues. Germline trimming cut 0 bases from V and 8 bases from J; bases unmatched to any gene: 6. Germline assignment: CDR1 MNHEY and CDR2 SVGEGT. The CDR3, as DNA: TGTGCCAGCAGTTACTCGGCGGGAGGTGTGGATGAGCAGTTCTTC. It is translated as CASSYSAGGVDEQFF.

V usage is TRBV18 and J usage is TRBJ2-4, with D possibly TRBD2 on 6 matching bases. Germline CDR1 reads KGHSH; CDR2 reads LQKENI. V was clipped by 2 bases and J by 6 bases, with 11 bases between them. This CDR3 is 14 amino acids long. The DNA of the CDR3 is TGTGCCAGCTCACCAAATAAGGGAGGAAACATTCAGTACTTC. Protein sequence: CASSPNKGGNIQYF.

This clonotype has more than one count but fewer than ten. The chain combines TRBV7-3 with TRBJ1-6; D remains ambiguous. The V gene lost 5 bases and the J gene lost 7 bases, with 15 bases spanning the gap. The CDR3 sequence is 15 residues long. Germline V gene data show CDR1 as SGHTA and CDR2 as FQGTGA. CDR3 DNA: TGTGCCAGCAGCCAAGATCGGACGGGGAATTCACCCCTCCACTTT. It encodes CASSQDRTGNSPLHF.

This rearrangement joins TRBV5-4 to TRBJ1-1, with D possibly TRBD1 on 6 matching bases. The CDR3 loop spans 13 amino acids. The germline CDR1 and CDR2 sequences are SGHNT and YYREEE (reference sequence). Trimming took off 4 bases at V and 4 bases at J, with 11 bases between the two ends. The CDR3: CASSPQGRTEAFF. The CDR3 bases are TGTGCCAGCAGCCCTCAGGGGCGCACTGAAGCTTTCTTT.

This clonotype was detected a few times. The chain carries TRBV6-2 or TRBV6-3 and TRBJ1-1; D not resolved. CDR1 is MNHEY and CDR2 is SVGEGT in the germline V gene. V was trimmed by 10 bases and J by 1 base, leaving 22 bases between them. This CDR3 region has 16 residues. Here the CDR3 DNA reads TGTGCCACCTTACCCGGGGTACGGATCCAGAACACTGAAGCTTTCTTT. Its translation: CATLPGVRIQNTEAFF.

This clonotype was observed a handful of times. V gene TRBV15 combines with J gene TRBJ2-7; no clear D gene. The germline V and J ends were trimmed by 0 bases and 0 bases, with 6 bases remaining between them. The V gene's germline CDR1 is LNHNV and CDR2 YYDKDF (reference sequence). There are 14 residues in the CDR3. In DNA form, the CDR3 reads TGTGCCACCAGCAGAGAGTATGGCTCCTACGAGCAGTACTTC. Translation: CATSREYGSYEQYF.

There are a few counts of this clonotype. The chain employs TRBV10-3 and TRBJ1-6; the match to TRBD1 covers 7 bases. Germline CDR1 ENHRY, CDR2 SYGVKD. V shed 10 bases, J shed 6 bases, and the junction held 12 bases outside the gene matches. This CDR3 region has 15 residues. The CDR3 loop reads CATTPSQGTNSPLHF. Written as DNA, the CDR3 is TGTGCCACCACCCCATCACAGGGGACTAATTCACCCCTCCACTTT.

V usage is TRBV28 and J usage is TRBJ2-3; TRBD2 agrees at 11 bases. The V segment lost 3 bases and the J segment 4 bases; nucleotides outside the gene matches: 12. The CDR3 is 18 residues long. The germline gives CDR1 MDHEN, CDR2 SYDVKM. CDR3: CASSFLYSSSGRSDTQYF. CDR3 DNA: TGTGCCAGCAGTTTTTTATATTCCTCTAGCGGGAGGTCAGATACGCAGTATTTT.

The J gene is TRBJ2-2, the V gene TRBV10-1; D gene unclear. Per the germline V gene, CDR1 is WNHNN and CDR2 is SYGVQD (reference sequence). The CDR3 is 15 amino acids. V was cut by 4 bases and J by 1 base, with 10 bases left in between. The CDR3 DNA is TGCGCCAGCAGTGGAGGACCAAGGAACACCGGGGAGCTGTTTTTT. Its protein product is CASSGGPRNTGELFF.

This chain connects TRBV6-5 to TRBJ1-1; no firm D call. Trimming pared 0 bases from V and 0 bases from J, leaving 2 bases between. CDR1 and CDR2 (germline): MNHEY, SVGAGI. The CDR3 length is 13 residues. The CDR3 loop reads CASSYSMNTEAFF. The CDR3 DNA reads as TGTGCCAGCAGTTACTCGATGAACACTGAAGCTTTCTTT.

A note on this clonotype: At one end the junction does not follow the germline gene, possibly because of a read error. The chain recombines TRBV5-4 with TRBJ2-7, with TRBD2 identical over 8 bases. Germline V CDR1 and CDR2: SGHNT, YYREEE (reference sequence). This CDR3 has 15 residues. CDR3: CPSSPGAGDLYEQYF. The CDR3 DNA sequence: TGTCCCAGCAGCCCAGGAGCGGGAGACCTCTACGAGCAGTACTTC.